The clone carrying this TCR beta chain appeared many times. The CDR3 has 15 amino acids. Deletions cut 6 bases from V and 1 base from J, with 12 bases between. Germline V gene sequence: CDR1 SNHLY, CDR2 FYNNEI. Used for diagnoses were clinical symptoms, serum thyroxine and TRAb, thyroid ultrasound and orbital computed tomography. The data were obtained in a study of T cells in Graves' hyperthyroidism and ophthalmopathy. Amplification yielded TCR beta CDR3 regions, with RNA transcripts as the source. The study used the HTBI primer set for a first-round RT-PCR of the TCR CDR3. MiXCR, applied by TCRdb to the multiplex PCR reads, yields one record per CDR3 protein. The data hold 350,000 to 450,000 distinct CDR3 sequences, with 15% to 20% observed a single time.

Sample: blood. This clonotype originated in a woman in her 30s with Graves' hyperthyroidism that later progressed to Graves' ophthalmopathy. This rearrangement joins TRBV2 to TRBJ2-2; D gene ambiguous. CDR3 protein: CASRLAKKNTGELFF. The CDR3 coding sequence is TGTGCCAGCAGACTTGCCAAAAAGAACACCGGGGAGCTGTTTTTT.